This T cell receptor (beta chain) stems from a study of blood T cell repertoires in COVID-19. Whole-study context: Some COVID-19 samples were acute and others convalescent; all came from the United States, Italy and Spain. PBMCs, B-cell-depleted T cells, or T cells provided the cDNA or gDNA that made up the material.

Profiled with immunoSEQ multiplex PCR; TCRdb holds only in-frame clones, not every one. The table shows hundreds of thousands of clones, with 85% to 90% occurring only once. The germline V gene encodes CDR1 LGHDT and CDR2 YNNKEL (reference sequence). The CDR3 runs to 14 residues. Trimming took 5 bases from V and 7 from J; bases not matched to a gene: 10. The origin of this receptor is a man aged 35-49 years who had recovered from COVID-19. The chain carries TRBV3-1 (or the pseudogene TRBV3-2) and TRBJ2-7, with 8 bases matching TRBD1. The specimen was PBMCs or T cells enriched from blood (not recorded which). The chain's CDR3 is CASSGRDRRLEQYF. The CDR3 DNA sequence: TGTGCCAGCAGCGGACGGGACAGGAGATTGGAGCAGTACTTC.